The clone carrying this TCR beta chain was counted many times. The antigen is not known. RNA transcripts yielded amplified TCR beta CDR3 regions. The TCR CDR3 first-round RT-PCR relied on the HTBI primer set. TCRdb re-derived calls from the multiplex PCR reads in MiXCR, one entry per CDR3 protein. The table includes about 270,000 distinct CDR3 sequences, about 25% detected once. These data originate in a study of T cells in Graves' hyperthyroidism and ophthalmopathy. Whole-study results and caveats: Blood also contained most expanded thyroid clonotypes above 0.001.

The origin of this receptor is a man aged 40-55 years with Graves' hyperthyroidism that later progressed to Graves' ophthalmopathy. Sample: blood.

In nucleotides, the CDR3 is TGTGCCAGCAGCCAAAATTTGAGGGAAGAGACCCAGTACTTC. Translated, it gives CASSQNLREETQYF. The gene calls are TRBV4-2 and TRBJ2-5; possible D gene TRBD2, 5 bases. Trimming cost V 2 bases and J 3 bases, with 10 bases left between them. This CDR3 region has 14 residues. The germline V gene encodes CDR1 LGHNA and CDR2 YNFKEQ.